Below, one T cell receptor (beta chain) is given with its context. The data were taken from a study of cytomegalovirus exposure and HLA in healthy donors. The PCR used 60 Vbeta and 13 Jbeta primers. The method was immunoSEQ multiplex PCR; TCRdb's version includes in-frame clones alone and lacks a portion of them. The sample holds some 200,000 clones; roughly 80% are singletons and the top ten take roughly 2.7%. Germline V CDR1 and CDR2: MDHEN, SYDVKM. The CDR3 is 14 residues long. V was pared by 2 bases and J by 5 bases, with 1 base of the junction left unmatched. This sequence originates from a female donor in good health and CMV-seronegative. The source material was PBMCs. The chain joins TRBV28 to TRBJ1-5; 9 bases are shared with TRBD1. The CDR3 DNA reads TGTGCCAGCAGTTTAACAGGGGGCCATCAGCCCCAGCATTTT. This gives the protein CASSLTGGHQPQHF.